This T cell receptor beta chain was profiled in a study of control samples from healthy donors and cancer patients. Libraries were prepared by immunoSEQ multiplex PCR; TCRdb keeps only in-frame clonotypes and omits some of them. The sample lists roughly 120,000 clones, 85% to 90% seen once, with approximately 2.2% in the top ten. V gave up 0 bases and J gave up 1 base, with 19 bases separating them. CDR3 length: 19 residues. The germline gives CDR1 MNHEY, CDR2 SMNVEV (reference sequence). Sequenced input: blood. The sequence was collected from a woman in her seventies in good health. The chain has TRBV27 and TRBJ2-1; D may be TRBD1 (5 bases). CDR3 coding DNA: TGTGCCAGCAGTTTATCTGGCCAGGGTGTTCGGTTTTCCTACAATGAGCAGTTCTTC. It codes for CASSLSGQGVRFSYNEQFF.